This T cell receptor beta chain was found in a study of blood T cell repertoires in COVID-19. On the study more broadly: Some COVID-19 samples were acute and others convalescent; all came from the United States, Italy and Spain.

Sequencing was performed with immunoSEQ multiplex PCR; in TCRdb, only in-frame clones are kept and a portion is missing. The sample contains a few hundred thousand clones, about 86% of which appear only once. This clone was detected ten times or more. Sequencing was carried out using PBMCs or T cells enriched from blood (not recorded which). The sequence came from a man between 45 and 60 years old who had recovered from COVID-19.

CDR3 protein: CASSAYQETQYF. CDR3 nucleotide sequence: TGTGCCAGTAGTGCCTATCAAGAGACCCAGTACTTC. The chain is built from TRBV19 and TRBJ2-5; no reliable D call. The CDR3 loop spans 12 amino acids. V lost 5 bases and J 2 bases, leaving 6 bases between the germline ends. Germline V gives CDR1 LNHDA, CDR2 SQIVND (reference sequence).